The clone carrying this T cell receptor (beta chain) was seen many times. Its antigen remains unidentified. This CDR3 spans 16 amino acids. With V trimmed by 2 bases and J by 6 bases, 8 bases remained unmatched. Germline CDR1 LNHNV, CDR2 YYDKDF (reference sequence). The sample originates from a study of identical twins. Study-wide results and limits: Sequences that were out-of-frame, alpha and twin-shared displayed an excess of low generation probability. Invariant MAIT and iNKT cells are populations that could partly confound zero-insertion analyses.

The authors used template switching to add a universal primer site and gave cDNA unique molecular identifiers. One entry per CDR3 protein, called by TCRdb with MiXCR from the 5' RACE reads. The sample records hundreds of thousands of distinct CDR3 sequences, over 8.5% being singletons. These records were also assigned to another study, of yellow fever vaccine responses in identical twins. This second report adds: Twins' T cell vaccine responses reportedly looked partly convergent, partly personalized.

This chain links TRBV15 with TRBJ2-3; 10 nucleotides agree with TRBD1. The sequenced sample consisted of PBMCs. The clonotype comes from a woman between 18 and 29 years old in good health. The CDR3 DNA is TGTGCCACCAGCAGACCCGGGACAGGGGTTCCGGATACGCAGTATTTT. Translated: CATSRPGTGVPDTQYF.